This TCR beta chain is from a study of cytomegalovirus exposure and HLA in healthy donors. Germline V CDR1 and CDR2: SNHLY, FYNNEI. Trimming took off 8 bases at V and 8 bases at J, with 15 bases between the two ends. This CDR3 spans 12 amino acids. Primers included in the PCR were 60 Vbeta and 13 Jbeta primers. Here immunoSEQ multiplex PCR was the method, and the copy in TCRdb shows in-frame clones only, minus some. The sample records 250,000 or so clones, over 90% being singletons. This receptor was taken from a girl aged 2 to 9 in good health and CMV-seronegative. The chain links TRBV2 to TRBJ1-1; possibly TRBD1 for D (6 bases). The sample comprised PBMCs. CDR3 sequence: CASSSGAIEAFF. CDR3 in DNA: TGTGCCAGCTCTTCAGGGGCAATAGAAGCTTTCTTT.